This is a list of T cell receptor beta chains from one sample in a study of beta chain features in type 1 diabetes. Some clones are missing from TCRdb's copy, which holds only in-frame ones; the method was immunoSEQ multiplex PCR. The table shows around 160,000 clones, with roughly 9% occurring only once. Sequencing was done on a sample of central memory CD4+ T cells from blood. The receptors come from a woman in her thirties with type 1 diabetes. The CDR3 runs from the conserved cysteine through the conserved F or W. The D gene is left open where the match is weak. Size is stated for part of the rows, as once, few or many counts, or as a class when the clone is expanded.

TRBJ2-5 | NA | NA | TRBV5-1 | CASSLVAGGGETQYF | TGCGCCAGCAGCTTGGTGGCCGGAGGAGGAGAGACCCAGTACTTC
TRBJ1-5 | TRBD1 | NA | TRBV18 | CASSSSWTGNSNQPQHF | TGTGCCAGCTCCTCTTCTTGGACAGGAAATAGCAATCAGCCCCAGCATTTT
TRBJ2-1 | TRBD2 | few | TRBV7-9 | CASSSTSGINEQFF | TGTGCCAGCAGCTCGACTAGCGGGATCAATGAGCAGTTCTTC
TRBJ2-2 | TRBD2 | few | TRBV4-2 | CASSPTSGTDTGELFF | TGTGCCAGCAGCCCTACTAGCGGAACAGACACCGGGGAGCTGTTTTTT
TRBJ1-2 | TRBD1 | few | TRBV30 | CAWSVRLGDSPVLF | TGTGCCTGGAGTGTACGCTTGGGGGACAGTCCCGTTCTCTTC
TRBJ2-6 | NA | few | TRBV30 | CASSGPRSSGANVLTF | TGTGCCAGCAGCGGACCGCGAAGCTCTGGGGCCAACGTCCTGACTTTC
TRBJ2-7 | NA | few | TRBV28 | CASSSPYRGPEQYF | TGTGCCAGCAGTTCCCCCTACCGAGGGCCCGAGCAGTACTTC
TRBJ1-5 | NA | few | TRBV2 | CASSEQTVGGQPQHF | TGTGCCAGCAGTGAACAGACAGTCGGGGGACAGCCCCAGCATTTT
TRBJ1-1 | TRBD1 | NA | TRBV15 | CATSRVTGVDTEAFF | TGTGCCACCAGCAGAGTAACAGGGGTTGACACTGAAGCTTTCTTT
TRBJ2-7 | TRBD1 | NA | TRBV5-8 | CASSRIKKQGYSYEQYF | TGTGCCAGCAGCCGAATTAAAAAACAGGGGTACTCCTACGAGCAGTACTTC
TRBJ2-3 | NA | few | TRBV2 | CASGSTSTDTQYF | TGTGCCAGCGGGTCGACTAGCACAGATACGCAGTATTTT
TRBJ2-4 | TRBD2 | NA | TRBV11-2 | CASSLVLAGEEQYF | TGTGCCAGCAGCTTAGTTCTAGCGGGAGAAGAGCAGTACTTC
TRBJ2-1 | NA | NA | TRBV19 | CASSIVLTNEQFF | TGTGCCAGTAGTATTGTCCTAACCAATGAGCAGTTCTTC
TRBJ2-1 | NA | few | TRBV6-6 | CASSSSAEQFF | TGTGCCAGCAGTTCCTCAGCTGAGCAGTTCTTC
TRBJ1-2 | TRBD1 | NA | TRBV28 | CASSTGVENHGYTF | TGTGCCAGCAGTACAGGGGTAGAGAATCATGGCTACACCTTC
TRBJ2-1 | TRBD2 | NA | TRBV29-1 | CSVDLAGVSFF | TGCAGCGTGGACCTAGCGGGAGTATCTTTCTTC
TRBJ1-5 | TRBD1 | NA | TRBV4-2 | CASSQGGGQGPNQPQHF | TGTGCCAGCAGCCAAGGGGGGGGACAGGGTCCCAATCAGCCCCAGCATTTT
TRBJ2-3 | TRBD2 | few | TRBV7-2 | CASSQGLGADTQYF | TGTGCCAGCAGCCAGGGACTAGGAGCGGATACGCAGTATTTT
TRBJ2-3 | TRBD2 | few | TRBV6-5 | CASSPSGATDTQYF | TGTGCCAGCAGCCCTAGCGGGGCCACAGATACGCAGTATTTT
TRBJ1-5 | NA | NA | TRBV27 | CASSETDYTSQHF | TGTGCCAGCAGTGAAACGGACTATACGTCCCAGCATTTT
TRBJ1-1 | TRBD1 | NA | TRBV6-6 | CASSYPTGNTEAFF | TGTGCCAGCAGTTACCCGACAGGGAATACTGAAGCTTTCTTT
TRBJ2-1 | TRBD1 | few | TRBV7-8 | CASGTGAYNEQFF | TGTGCCAGCGGGACAGGGGCCTACAATGAGCAGTTCTTC
TRBJ1-2 | TRBD1 | NA | TRBV5-1 | CASSRTGTGDHIYGYTF | TGCGCCAGCAGCCGAACGGGGACAGGGGACCACATTTATGGCTACACCTTC
TRBJ1-2 | TRBD1 | few | TRBV28 | CATIDDRGAYGYTF | TGTGCCACCATCGATGACAGGGGGGCCTATGGCTACACCTTC
TRBJ2-1 | NA | NA | TRBV7-9 | CASSLVGSDFYNEQFF | TGTGCCAGCAGCTTAGTCGGCAGTGACTTCTACAATGAGCAGTTCTTC
TRBJ1-1 | TRBD1 | NA | TRBV11-2 | CASSLRGTGEAFF | TGTGCCAGCAGCTTGCGTGGGACAGGTGAAGCTTTCTTT
TRBJ2-3 | TRBD1 | few | TRBV11-2 | CASSHRQGAVGDTQYF | TGTGCCAGCAGCCATCGCCAGGGGGCTGTCGGAGATACGCAGTATTTT
TRBJ2-1 | NA | NA | TRBV19 | CASSIAGLFGNEQFF | TGTGCCAGTAGTATAGCTGGCCTGTTTGGCAATGAGCAGTTCTTC
TRBJ2-5 | TRBD1 | few | TRBV11-2 | CASSINRGRAETQYF | TGTGCCAGCAGCATCAACAGGGGACGGGCCGAGACCCAGTACTTC
TRBJ1-1 | NA | NA | TRBV11-2 | CASSLESGYTEAFF | TGTGCCAGCAGCTTAGAATCAGGGTACACTGAAGCTTTCTTT
TRBJ2-2 | TRBD1 | few | TRBV7-3 | CASSLGQGAGTGELFF | TGTGCCAGCAGCTTAGGACAGGGGGCAGGCACCGGGGAGCTGTTTTTT